Below are 4 T cell receptor beta chains sequenced from a single sample in a study of T cell changes during pregnancy in multiple sclerosis. Profiled with immunoSEQ multiplex PCR; TCRdb holds only in-frame clones, not every one. The sample contains tens of thousands of clones, 91% of which appear only once. This specimen was peripheral blood, taken in the third trimester of pregnancy. The source is a female donor in good health, enrolled as a control in a pregnancy study.

The genes are TRBV9 and TRBJ1-5, with D unresolved. The length of the CDR3 is 13 residues. CDR1 is SGDLS, CDR2 YYNGEE, per germline. V was cut by 3 bases and J by 5 bases, with 9 bases left in between. The CDR3 is CASSAGVDQPQHF. CDR3 in DNA: TGTGCCAGCAGCGCCGGGGTGGATCAGCCCCAGCATTTT.

The genes are TRBV5-1 and TRBJ2-3, with TRBD1 as a possible D gene (6 bases). From germline, CDR1 is SGHRS and CDR2 YFSETQ. With 3 bases removed from V and 3 bases from J, the gap between germline ends came to 14 bases. This CDR3 region has 15 residues. This chain's CDR3 is CASSYRAESTDTQYF. DNA of the CDR3: TGCGCCAGCAGCTACAGGGCTGAGTCGACAGATACGCAGTATTTT.

Only one count was recorded for this clone. This sample also contains other DNA sequences that code for the same CDR3. The chain employs TRBV19 and TRBJ1-1; perhaps TRBD1 as D (6 bases). CDR3 size: 13 residues. The germline V and J ends were trimmed by 4 bases and 1 base, with 7 bases remaining between them. Germline CDR1 reads LNHDA; CDR2 reads SQIVND (reference sequence). The CDR3 spells CASSTTGNTEAFF. The CDR3, as DNA: TGTGCCAGTAGTACGACAGGGAACACTGAAGCTTTCTTT.

The chain recombines TRBV10-1 with TRBJ1-1, with D perhaps TRBD1 (6 bases). The V gene lost 6 bases and the J gene lost 5 bases, with 19 bases spanning the gap. This CDR3 contains 15 residues. The germline CDR1 and CDR2 sequences are WNHNN and SYGVQD (reference sequence). CDR3 coding DNA: TGCGCCAGCAGCGGGTTGAGAGGGGGAAGGACTGAAGCTTTCTTT. Encoded protein: CASSGLRGGRTEAFF.